This T cell receptor (beta chain) comes out of a study of blood T cell repertoires in COVID-19. Study in general: The samples span acute and convalescent COVID-19 from the United States, Italy and Spain. T cells, B-cell-depleted T cells, or PBMCs supplied cDNA or gDNA.

This CDR3 spans 14 amino acids. V lost 4 bases and J lost 7; bases outside the gene matches: 5. In germline, CDR1 is SEHNR, CDR2 FQNEAQ (reference sequence). The repertoire was sequenced with immunoSEQ multiplex PCR; TCRdb's copy has only in-frame clones and lacks some. Counted here are around 81,000 clones, over 80% occurring once; the ten biggest clones make up 3% to 3.5%. The sequence derives from a man in his fifties with acute or convalescent COVID-19. The specimen was peripheral blood. This chain connects TRBV7-9 to TRBJ1-4; 8 bases are a match to TRBD1. CDR3 DNA sequence: TGTGCCAGCAGCTCGGACAGGGTGGGTGAAAAACTGTTTTTT. Residues: CASSSDRVGEKLFF.